This paragraph reports one T cell receptor (beta chain). Its antigen is currently unknown. Specified treatment: oral pan-JAK inhibitor, 5-10 mg twice daily. CDR1 is LNHDA, CDR2 SQIVND, per germline (reference sequence). Trimming removed 6 bases from V and 0 bases from J, with 15 bases in between. The CDR3 has 17 amino acids. The record originates from a study of CD8+ T cells in alopecia areata. Study overall: The percentage of affected scalp area served as the score of severity for treated patients. Whole-study findings and limits: Scalp clonality and expanded CD8+ clones among the top 100 were significantly decreased by tofacitinib. Possibly as an HLA-related effect, TCR sharing across patients appeared less clear than in mice.

Reverse transcription of extracted RNA yielded cDNA, which provided the sequencing template. Here immunoSEQ multiplex PCR was the method, and the copy in TCRdb shows in-frame clones only, minus some. The top ten clones hold approximately 0.91% of a sample with around 150,000 clones, less than 70% of them seen once. The sequence was obtained from a human donor with alopecia areata. Sequences were derived from CD4+ T cells sorted from blood, sampled at week 4, from a patient treated with tofacitinib. V and J are TRBV19 and TRBJ2-6; D could derive from TRBD1 or TRBD2 (5 bases each). The CDR3 nucleotides are TGTGCCAGTAGCTCGCCGGGGCCAAGCTCTGGGGCCAACGTCCTGACTTTC. It codes for CASSSPGPSSGANVLTF.